The TCR beta chain described here comes from a study of blood T cell repertoires in COVID-19. Study summary: Samples came from the United States, Italy and Spain, spanning acute and convalescent COVID-19.

CDR1 is LGHNT and CDR2 is FRNRAP in the germline V gene. The CDR3 covers 19 residues. V was pared by 0 bases and J by 1 base, with 14 bases of the junction left unmatched. How the authors handled the data: Amplification with reference gene primers provided the estimates of nucleated cell counts. The repertoire was sequenced with immunoSEQ multiplex PCR; TCRdb's copy has only in-frame clones and lacks some. V and J calls and clone size are given by that table; D and trimming were obtained from the DNA. The sample yields tens of thousands of clones, about nine tenths seen once. This chain connects TRBV12-5 to TRBJ2-5, with 7 bases fitting TRBD2. The sample was peripheral blood. The sequence came from a man between 70 and 80 years old with active or convalescent COVID-19. CDR3 residues: CASGLVGPSGVPFQETQYF. CDR3 coding DNA: TGTGCTAGTGGTTTGGTAGGTCCTAGCGGCGTACCCTTCCAAGAGACCCAGTACTTC.